This TCR beta chain comes out of a study of technical replicates of blood from a handful of donors. This CDR3 spans 15 amino acids. The ends were cut back, 8 bases at V and 4 bases at J, with 17 bases in the middle. Per the germline V gene, CDR1 is SEHNR and CDR2 is FQNEAQ (reference sequence). Assay: immunoSEQ multiplex PCR; the TCRdb copy retains only in-frame clones and omits some. The repertoire holds 65,000 to 95,000 clones, with 94% as singletons. The TCR sequence derives from a human donor in good health. J is TRBJ2-2 and V is TRBV7-9; maybe TRBD2 (5 bases). Sequencing was carried out using T cells isolated from PBMCs. The CDR3 DNA reads TGTGCCAGCGTACCGGTGGAGGTTAGCACCGGGGAGCTGTTTTTT. Translating it yields CASVPVEVSTGELFF.